Presented here are 17 T cell receptor beta chains from one specimen sequenced in a study of T cell changes during pregnancy in multiple sclerosis. Sequencing used immunoSEQ multiplex PCR; TCRdb keeps in-frame clones, though not all of them. The repertoire includes about 40,000 clones, approximately 89% of them detected once, and around 5% sits in the top ten. Sequencing used peripheral blood, obtained in the first trimester of pregnancy. Source of these receptors: a female donor in good health, enrolled as a control in a pregnancy study.

The chain carries TRBV6-5 and TRBJ1-1; perhaps TRBD1 as D (6 bases). Germline V gene sequence: CDR1 MNHEY, CDR2 SVGAGI. V gave up 5 bases and J gave up 9 bases, with 16 bases separating them. The CDR3 covers 13 residues. The CDR3 loop is CASSHYRAVQAFF. CDR3 sequence (DNA): TGTGCCAGCAGTCACTACAGGGCCGTGCAAGCTTTCTTT.

This clone is a singleton in its sample. The genes are TRBV19 and TRBJ2-1, with 7 nucleotides matching TRBD2. V lost 6 bases to trimming and J lost 3 bases; unmatched junction nucleotides: 11. This CDR3 region has 16 residues. Germline V gene data show CDR1 as LNHDA and CDR2 as SQIVND (reference sequence). CDR3 residues: CASRPSWSGVYNEQFF. DNA for the CDR3: TGTGCCAGTAGGCCGTCATGGAGCGGGGTCTACAATGAGCAGTTCTTC.

This clone appeared a few times. The rearrangement links TRBV2 to TRBJ1-6; D is uncertain. The length of the CDR3 is 13 residues. V lost 3 bases and J 3 bases, leaving 3 bases between the germline ends. CDR1 is SNHLY, CDR2 FYNNEI, per germline. The CDR3 DNA sequence: TGTGCCAGCAGTGACGGCTATAATTCACCCCTCCACTTT. This gives the protein CASSDGYNSPLHF. Full variable domain (missing parts from reference TRBV2 and TRBJ1-6): EPEVTQTPSHQVTQMGQEVILRCVPISNHLYFYWYRQILGQKVEFLVSFYNNEISEKSEIFDDQFSVERPDGSNFTLKIRSTKLEDSAMYFCASSDGYNSPLHFGNGTRLTVT.

The sample holds a few counts of this clone. This rearrangement joins TRBV27 to TRBJ1-1; D gene unclear. Germline V lookup: CDR1 MNHEY, CDR2 SMNVEV (reference sequence). The CDR3 extends over 11 amino acids. V lost 7 bases and J 5 bases, leaving 8 bases between the germline ends. The CDR3 spells CASIRGTEAFF. In DNA, the CDR3 is TGTGCCAGCATTCGAGGGACTGAAGCTTTCTTT.

V and J are TRBV25-1 and TRBJ2-5; a possible D gene is TRBD2 (5 bases). Germline V CDR1 and CDR2: MGHDK, SYGVNS. Trimming cost V 6 bases and J 1 base, with 12 bases left between them. The length of the CDR3 is 14 residues. The CDR3 region is CASSPGKSQETQYF. CDR3 nucleotides: TGTGCCAGCAGCCCCGGGAAATCCCAAGAGACCCAGTACTTC. The variable domain in full, completed from reference TRBV25-1 and TRBJ2-5, reads EADIYQTPRYLVIGTGKKITLECSQTMGHDKMYWYQQDPGMELHLIHYSYGVNSTEKGDLSSESTVSRIRTEHFPLTLESARPSHTSQYLCASSPGKSQETQYFGPGTRLLVL.

This clone was seen a single time. This chain uses TRBV9 with TRBJ1-4, with 8 bases identical to TRBD1. Germline loops: CDR1 SGDLS, CDR2 YYNGEE. CDR3 length: 14 residues. V shed 3 bases and J 5 bases; nucleotides not matched to a gene: 3. CDR3 nucleotide sequence: TGTGCCAGCAGCGAGGACAGGGAGAATGAAAAACTGTTTTTT. As protein: CASSEDRENEKLFF.

The chain is built from TRBV6-1 and TRBJ1-6; tentatively, D is TRBD1 (6 bases). This CDR3 region has 15 residues. Germline CDR1 and CDR2: MNHNS and SASEGT. V lost 8 bases and J lost 5, with 16 bases in between. DNA of the CDR3: TGTGCCAGCTCCCCGGGCGGGGGCGATAATTCACCCCTCCACTTT. Encoded protein: CASSPGGGDNSPLHF.

This clone was detected only once. In nucleotides, the CDR3 is TGTGCCAGCAGTTCCGGGACAGGGAACCGGTACGAGCAGTACTTC. It specifies CASSSGTGNRYEQYF. The chain uses TRBV6-6 and TRBJ2-7; TRBD1 agrees at 9 bases. Unmatched junction bases numbered 8, after V lost 4 bases and J lost 4 bases. CDR1 is MNHNY and CDR2 is SVGAGI in the germline V gene (reference sequence). CDR3 length: 15 residues.

V and J are TRBV9 and TRBJ2-6, with 8 bases aligning to TRBD1. CDR1 is SGDLS and CDR2 is YYNGEE in the germline V gene. The CDR3 is made up of 16 amino acids. V trimming: 0 bases; J trimming: 4 bases; junction bases outside the gene matches: 3. The CDR3 sequence: CASSVGTGSGANVLTF. For the CDR3, the DNA is TGTGCCAGCAGCGTAGGGACAGGGTCCGGGGCCAACGTCCTGACTTTC.

This sequence joins TRBV6-1 and TRBJ1-5, with D possibly being TRBD1 (6 bases). Trimming pared 7 bases from V and 8 bases from J, leaving 15 bases between. Germline CDR1 and CDR2: MNHNS and SASEGT. The CDR3 runs 13 residues. CDR3 loop: CASIHDRLEPQHF. Written as DNA, the CDR3 is TGTGCCAGCATACACGACAGGTTGGAGCCCCAGCATTTT.

The chain carries TRBV6-5 and TRBJ2-3, with 8 bases fitting TRBD2. Germline CDR1 and CDR2: MNHEY and SVGAGI. Trimming removed 6 bases from V and 1 base from J; junction bases left unmatched: 0. The CDR3 length is 13 residues. The CDR3 loop reads CASRRGGTDTQYF. DNA for the CDR3: TGTGCCAGCAGGCGGGGGGGCACAGATACGCAGTATTTT.

The count of this clone is one. The chain carries TRBV9 and TRBJ2-3, with D unclear. Germline V gives CDR1 SGDLS, CDR2 YYNGEE. The CDR3 consists of 12 residues. Between the trimmed V and J ends, which lost 1 base and 5 bases, there was a span of 5 bases. The CDR3 DNA sequence: TGTGCCAGCAGCGTACGAGGAGATACGCAGTATTTT. Translating gives CASSVRGDTQYF.

The chain carries TRBV7-2 and TRBJ2-1, with 8 positions matching TRBD2. Looked up from germline, CDR1 is SGHTA and CDR2 is FQGNSA. The J segment lost 4 bases and the V segment lost 5 bases, leaving 10 bases of the junction unmatched. The CDR3 is 16 residues long. CDR3 in amino acids: CASSKQRGGGYNEQFF. In DNA form, the CDR3 reads TGTGCCAGCAGCAAGCAACGGGGGGGCGGGTACAATGAGCAGTTCTTC.

This clone has more than one count but fewer than ten. The rearrangement joins TRBV6-5 to TRBJ2-1, with 9 positions matching TRBD2. The CDR3 extends over 16 amino acids. The trim removed 4 bases at V and 4 bases at J, leaving 8 bases unmatched. Germline CDR1 and CDR2: MNHEY and SVGAGI. CDR3 protein: CASSLDSGGPYNEQFF. The CDR3, as DNA: TGTGCCAGCAGTTTGGATAGCGGGGGACCTTACAATGAGCAGTTCTTC.

V usage is TRBV5-5 and J usage is TRBJ1-5; D may be TRBD1 (6 bases). Trimming pared 0 bases from V and 5 bases from J, leaving 12 bases between. This CDR3 region has 15 residues. The germline V gene has CDR1 SGHKS and CDR2 YYEKEE (reference sequence). CDR3 amino acids: CASSLGTVEHQPQHF. The CDR3 nucleotides read TGTGCCAGCAGCTTGGGGACAGTTGAACATCAGCCCCAGCATTTT.

This chain joins TRBV4-2 and TRBJ2-3; 9 bases agree with TRBD2. CDR1 and CDR2 (germline): LGHNA, YNFKEQ. The CDR3 totals 15 residues. After removal of 10 bases from V and 3 bases from J, the junction contained 11 bases not matched to a gene. CDR3 protein: CAISVAGESTDTQYF. For the CDR3, the DNA is TGTGCCATCTCGGTAGCGGGAGAGTCGACAGATACGCAGTATTTT.

This chain connects TRBV7-9 to TRBJ2-1, with 7 bases fitting TRBD1. This CDR3 has 15 amino acids. The germline CDR1 and CDR2 sequences are SEHNR and FQNEAQ (reference sequence). V lost 5 bases and J lost 0; bases outside the gene matches: 4. The CDR3 region has the DNA TGTGCCAGCAGCCTACAGGGGAGCTCCTACAATGAGCAGTTCTTC. Amino acid sequence: CASSLQGSSYNEQFF.